This T cell receptor beta chain appears in the sequencing data of a study of radiotherapy plus CTLA-4 blockade in lung cancer listed by TCRdb under 2018. Looking at the study overall: Objective responses occurred in roughly 19% of enrolled patients, and 31% achieved disease control. Broad study findings and their caveats: After treatment with radiotherapy and ipilimumab, TCR clones that originated in tumors expanded in peripheral blood. The strongest predictors of response, as reported, were early dynamic changes in blood T cell clones along with a rise in serum interferon-beta after radiation.

Focal radiation therapy combined with CTLA-4 blockade (ipilimumab) was tested in patients with chemo-refractory metastatic non-small-cell lung cancer. Comment on this clone: It has no known antigen specificity. No much larger clone is present one base from it, and per-base qualities are unavailable.

The method was the immunoSEQ multiplex PCR assay. The table comes from immuneACCESS by way of TCRdb, which keeps in-frame sequences with V and J called. Part of the clones is missing from these tables; in studies checked, under half for an unresolved V gene and the rest for unknown reasons. The sample records about 82,000 clones, less than 80% of which are singletons. Jointly, the top ten make up about an eighth of the sample. Unmatched junction bases come to 3, with V trimmed by 8 bases and J by 0 bases. CDR1 SGHAT and CDR2 FQNNGV are derived from the germline V gene. Inclusive of the bounding cysteine and phenylalanine, the CDR3 is 13 residues long. Only the CDR3 DNA is retained, 39 bases long and in frame from the first base.

Rearrangement joined TRBV11-2 to TRBJ2-7, with 8 bases matching TRBD1. The clonotype originates from a human donor with non-small cell lung cancer that progressed on radiotherapy plus ipilimumab. The source was peripheral blood, collected from a patient treated with radiotherapy plus ipilimumab. CDR3 sequence: CASGQGNSYEQYF. The bases read TGTGCCAGCGGACAGGGAAACTCCTACGAGCAGTACTTC.